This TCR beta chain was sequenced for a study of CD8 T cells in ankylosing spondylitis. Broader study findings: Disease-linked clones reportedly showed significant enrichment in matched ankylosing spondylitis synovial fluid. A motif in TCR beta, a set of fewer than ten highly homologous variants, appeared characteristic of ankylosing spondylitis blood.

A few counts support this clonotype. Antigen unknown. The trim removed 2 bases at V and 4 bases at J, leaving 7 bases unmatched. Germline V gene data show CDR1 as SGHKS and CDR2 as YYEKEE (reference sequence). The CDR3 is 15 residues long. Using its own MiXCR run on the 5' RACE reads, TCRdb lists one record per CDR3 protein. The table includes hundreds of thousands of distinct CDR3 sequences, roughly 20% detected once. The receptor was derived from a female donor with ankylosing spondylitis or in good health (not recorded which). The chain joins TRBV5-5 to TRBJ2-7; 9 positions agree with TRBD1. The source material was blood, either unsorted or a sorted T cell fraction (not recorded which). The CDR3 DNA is TGTGCCAGCAGCTTTGATAGGGACAGGGAATACGAGCAGTACTTC. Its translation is CASSFDRDREYEQYF.